This TCR beta chain originates from a study of T cells in Graves' hyperthyroidism and ophthalmopathy. About the study: The blood sample was taken at first diagnosis, before treatment began.

The cohort's ophthalmopathy patients, a group with duration under 3 months, had a Clinical Activity Score of at least 3 and a NOSPECS grade of at least 4. Study results and limitations: Most expanded thyroid clonotypes above 0.001 recurred in blood. The model identified upcoming ophthalmopathy a median approximately seven months ahead of onset.

This clonotype came up many times. Its antigen remains unknown. RNA transcripts yielded amplified TCR beta CDR3 regions. TCR CDR3 regions were first amplified by RT-PCR with HTBI primers. A single record per CDR3 protein comes from TCRdb applying MiXCR to the multiplex PCR reads. The table lists some 570,000 distinct CDR3 sequences, roughly 15% of them singletons. V shed 0 bases, J shed 0 bases, and the junction held 5 bases outside the gene matches. The germline CDR1 and CDR2 sequences are SGHAT and FQNNGV. This CDR3 contains 18 residues. What was sequenced was blood. The TCR originated in a woman aged 18-29 years with Graves' ophthalmopathy. The rearrangement uses TRBV11-2 and TRBJ2-3; 11 bases agree with TRBD1. This chain's CDR3 is CASSLDWDRGSSTDTQYF. The CDR3 DNA is TGTGCCAGCAGCTTAGACTGGGACAGGGGGAGTAGCACAGATACGCAGTATTTT.